The entry below describes one T cell receptor (beta chain). A much bigger clone sits one base away, suggesting this may be a read error. Sample-barcoded 5' priming and a J-beta primer mix drove a second PCR of about 6 to 11 cycles. TCRdb passed the 5' RACE reads through MiXCR, listing each CDR3 protein once. Among approximately 800,000 distinct CDR3 sequences listed, 36% were seen once. These data come from a study of blood T cells in healthy people across ages. V shed 1 base and J shed 10 bases, with 8 bases lying between them. There are 12 residues in the CDR3. The rearrangement links TRBV12-3 or TRBV12-4 to TRBJ2-1; D call uncertain. Sequencing input: blood. The clonotype originates from a young man in good health. In DNA, the CDR3 is TGTGCCAGCAGTTTAGACACCTACGAGCAGTTCTTC. Protein: CASSLDTYEQFF.